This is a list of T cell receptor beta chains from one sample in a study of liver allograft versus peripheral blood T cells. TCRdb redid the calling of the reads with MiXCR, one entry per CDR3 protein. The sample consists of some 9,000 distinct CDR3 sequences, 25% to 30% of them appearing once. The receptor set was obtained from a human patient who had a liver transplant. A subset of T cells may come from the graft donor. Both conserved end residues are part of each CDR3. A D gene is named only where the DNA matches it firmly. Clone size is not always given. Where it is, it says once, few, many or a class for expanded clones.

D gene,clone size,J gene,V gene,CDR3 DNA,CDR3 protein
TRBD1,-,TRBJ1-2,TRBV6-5,TGTGCCAGCACAGGACAGGGGGTCGATGGCTACACCTTC,CASTGQGVDGYTF
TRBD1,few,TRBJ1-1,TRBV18,TGTGCCAGCTCATTACACAGGGGTACTACTGAAGCTTTCTTT,CASSLHRGTTEAFF
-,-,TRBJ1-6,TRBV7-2,TGTGCCAGCAGCTTAAGCCGGTCGGAGAATTCACCCCTCCACTTT,CASSLSRSENSPLHF
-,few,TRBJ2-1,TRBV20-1,TGCAGTGCTAGAGATCCAAGGGGACCCTACAATGAGCAGTTCTTC,CSARDPRGPYNEQFF
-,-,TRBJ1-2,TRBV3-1,TGTGCCAGCAGCCAGTTCCTGGGGGCGGATGGCTACACCTTC,CASSQFLGADGYTF
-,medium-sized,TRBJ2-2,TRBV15,TGTGCCACCAGCAATCAGGGATCCACCGGGGAGCTGTTTTTT,CATSNQGSTGELFF
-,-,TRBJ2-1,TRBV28,TGTGCCAGCGAAGGACGGAATTCCTACAATGAGCAGTTCTTC,CASEGRNSYNEQFF
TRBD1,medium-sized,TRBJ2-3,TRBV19,TGTGCCAGTAGTATGACAGGGTATGGCACAGATACGCAGTATTTT,CASSMTGYGTDTQYF
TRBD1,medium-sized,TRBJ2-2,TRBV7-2,TGTGCCAGCAGTTTTCACAGGGGTTCCGGGGAGCTGTTTTTT,CASSFHRGSGELFF
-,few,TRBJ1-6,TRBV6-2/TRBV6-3,TGTGCCAGCCAAGCCAGGGGTAATTCACCCCTCCACTTT,CASQARGNSPLHF
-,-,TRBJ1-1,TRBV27,TGTGCCAGCAGTTTTTATGGGGGTACTGAAGCTTTCTTT,CASSFYGGTEAFF